In its sample, the clone carrying this T cell receptor beta chain was seen a few times. What it recognizes is unknown. V was clipped by 6 bases and J by 4 bases, with 7 bases between them. Per the germline V gene, CDR1 is MNHEY and CDR2 is SVGEGT. CDR3 length: 13 residues. This sample was taken from a study of T cells after yellow fever vaccination. Study outcomes and limitations: FACS-sorted repertoires could harbor abundant contaminating bulk-population clonotypes.

By 5'RACE template switching, TCR cDNA was produced, with a universal primer site and UMIs added in the process. TCRdb re-called the 5' RACE reads through MiXCR, storing one row per CDR3 protein. The table records about 320,000 distinct CDR3 sequences, under 15% of them present only once. V usage is TRBV6-2 or TRBV6-3 and J usage is TRBJ2-6; D gene uncertain. The material was CD4+ T cells sorted from PBMCs, obtained 15 days after the yellow fever booster vaccination. This TCR derives from a man between 18 and 29 years old who received the YFV17D yellow fever vaccine. The DNA for the CDR3 is TGTGCCAGCAGGACGGCCGGGGCCAACGTCCTGACTTTC. Protein sequence: CASRTAGANVLTF.